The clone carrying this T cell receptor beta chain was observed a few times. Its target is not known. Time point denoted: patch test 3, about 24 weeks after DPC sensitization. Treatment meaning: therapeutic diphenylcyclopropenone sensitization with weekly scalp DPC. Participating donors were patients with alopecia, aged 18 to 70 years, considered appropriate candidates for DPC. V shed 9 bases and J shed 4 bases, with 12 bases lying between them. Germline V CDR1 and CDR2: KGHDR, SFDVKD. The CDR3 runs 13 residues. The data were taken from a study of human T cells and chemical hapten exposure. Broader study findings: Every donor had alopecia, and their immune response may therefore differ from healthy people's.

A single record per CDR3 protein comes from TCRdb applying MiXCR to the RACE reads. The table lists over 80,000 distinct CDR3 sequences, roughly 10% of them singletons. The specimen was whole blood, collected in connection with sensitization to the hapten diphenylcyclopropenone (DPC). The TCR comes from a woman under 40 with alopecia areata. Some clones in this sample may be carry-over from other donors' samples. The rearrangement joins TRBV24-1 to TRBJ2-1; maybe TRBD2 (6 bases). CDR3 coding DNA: TGTGCCACCGGCCGGGACTCATACAATGAGCAGTTCTTC. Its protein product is CATGRDSYNEQFF.